Following are 15 T cell receptor beta chains from one sample sequenced in a study of T cell repertoires in cytomegalovirus infection. One entry per CDR3 protein results from TCRdb running MiXCR on the reads. The table shows roughly 54,000 distinct CDR3 sequences, with around 34% occurring only once. These receptors have no known antigen. The sample comprised PBMCs, sequenced either directly or after in vitro stimulation (not recorded which). The origin of the receptors is a human donor in good health (CMV status not recorded). Some clones in this sample may be carry-over from other donors' samples.

Only a few counts were recorded for this clonotype. The chain recombines TRBV20-1 with TRBJ1-2; 8 nucleotides align to TRBD1. CDR3 length equals 16 residues. CDR1 is DFQATT, CDR2 SNEGSKA, per germline (reference sequence). Unmatched junction bases numbered 14, after V lost 3 bases and J lost 5 bases. CDR3 sequence: CSARPLRQGKSYGYTF. CDR3 nucleotides: TGCAGTGCTAGGCCCTTGCGACAGGGGAAATCGTATGGCTACACCTTC.

The V gene is TRBV4-1, the J gene TRBJ2-7; 8 bases map to TRBD1. The CDR3 has 16 residues. With 3 bases clipped from V and 3 bases from J, the junction kept 10 bases outside the gene matches. Germline assignment: CDR1 MGHRA and CDR2 YSYEKL. The CDR3 DNA reads as TGCGCCAGCAGCCAGGCCCCGGGACAGGTCATCTACGAGCAGTACTTC. This codes for CASSQAPGQVIYEQYF.

The chain combines TRBV2 with TRBJ2-2, with 7 bases lining up with TRBD1. The germline CDR1 and CDR2 sequences are SNHLY and FYNNEI. The V segment lost 6 bases and the J segment 5 bases; nucleotides outside the gene matches: 6. The CDR3 extends over 14 amino acids. CDR3 DNA sequence: TGTGCCAGCAGAAGGGGGCGCGAGACCGGGGAGCTGTTTTTT. It codes for CASRRGRETGELFF.

The V gene is TRBV6-1, the J gene TRBJ1-6; tentatively, D is TRBD1 (6 bases). Germline CDR1 is MNHNS and CDR2 is SASEGT. V was pared by 7 bases and J by 10 bases, with 11 bases between. The CDR3 runs to 12 residues. The CDR3 loop is CASTGEGSPLHF. The CDR3 DNA is TGTGCCAGCACAGGGGAAGGATCACCCCTCCACTTT.

The CDR3 sequence: CASSQASNQPQHF. For the CDR3, the DNA is TGTGCCAGCAGCCAAGCCAGCAATCAGCCCCAGCATTTT. The chain is built from TRBV3-1 and TRBJ1-5, with D unclear. Germline-derived CDR1 and CDR2 are LGHDT and YNNKEL (reference sequence). This CDR3 has 13 residues. Trimming removed 1 base from V and 1 base from J, with 2 bases in between.

In this sample, this clonotype turned up a few times. The chain joins TRBV28 to TRBJ1-2, with D unclear. This CDR3 contains 12 residues. Trimming stripped 4 bases from V and 2 bases from J, with 5 bases between. CDR1 and CDR2 from the germline V gene are MDHEN and SYDVKM. The CDR3 region has the DNA TGTGCCAGCAGTTCGGGGAACTATGGCTACACCTTC. Translating gives CASSSGNYGYTF.

This clonotype was found a few times. The CDR3 DNA follows: TGTGCCAGCAGCCAAAGGGGCTCTGGGGCCAACGTCCTGACTTTC. Protein: CASSQRGSGANVLTF. The chain combines TRBV4-2 with TRBJ2-6, with a tentative D call TRBD1 (5 bases). This CDR3 has 15 amino acids. Trimming stripped 2 bases from V and 0 bases from J, with 5 bases between. CDR1 and CDR2 from the germline V gene are LGHNA and YNFKEQ.

This clonotype was seen many times. The chain recombines TRBV2 with TRBJ2-6; D gene ambiguous. The CDR3 is 15 amino acids. Trimming pared 2 bases from V and 1 base from J, leaving 6 bases between. CDR1 SNHLY and CDR2 FYNNEI come from the germline V gene. The CDR3 is CASSEMVSGANVLTF. The DNA of the CDR3 is TGTGCCAGCAGTGAAATGGTATCTGGGGCCAACGTCCTGACTTTC. Full variable domain (rest looked up from reference TRBV2 and TRBJ2-6): EPEVTQTPSHQVTQMGQEVILRCVPISNHLYFYWYRQILGQKVEFLVSFYNNEISEKSEIFDDQFSVERPDGSNFTLKIRSTKLEDSAMYFCASSEMVSGANVLTFGAGSRLTVL.

The table lists this clonotype with a few counts. The chain is built from TRBV12-3 or TRBV12-4 and TRBJ1-2; D unclear. This CDR3 has 12 amino acids. Trimming removed 7 bases at V and 4 bases at J, with 10 bases between. The CDR3 loop reads CASTDLFYGYTF. CDR3 nucleotides: TGTGCCAGCACGGACCTGTTCTATGGCTACACCTTC.

The genes are TRBV7-2 and TRBJ2-3, with D tentatively TRBD1 (5 bases). The CDR3 spans 13 residues. V lost 4 bases to trimming and J lost 6 bases, with 11 bases between them. Germline-derived CDR1 and CDR2 are SGHTA and FQGNSA. The CDR3 sequence: CASSSDISDTQYF. In DNA, the CDR3 is TGTGCCAGCAGCTCGGACATCTCGGATACGCAGTATTTT.

The chain couples TRBV18 to TRBJ1-6, with D maybe TRBD1 (5 bases). Germline CDR1 and CDR2: KGHSH and LQKENI. V was cut by 3 bases and J by 10 bases, with 19 bases left in between. This CDR3 is 16 amino acids long. The CDR3 sequence: CASSPRGRGLYSPLHF. The CDR3 nucleotides read TGTGCCAGCTCACCTCGGGGACGAGGACTATACTCACCCCTCCACTTT. Full variable domain (outside the CDR3, taken from reference TRBV18 and TRBJ1-6): NAGVMQNPRHLVRRRGQEARLRCSPMKGHSHVYWYRQLPEEGLKFMVYLQKENIIDESGMPKERFSAEFPKEGPSILRIQQVVRGDSAAYFCASSPRGRGLYSPLHFGNGTRLTVT.

The rearrangement links TRBV6-5 to TRBJ2-3, with D hard to call. Germline-derived CDR1 and CDR2 are MNHEY and SVGAGI. CDR3 size: 14 residues. The germline V and J ends were trimmed by 5 bases and 4 bases, with 13 bases remaining between them. The DNA for the CDR3 is TGTGCCAGCAGTCCCCAACCAACGTCAGATACGCAGTATTTT. Protein sequence: CASSPQPTSDTQYF.

The chain links TRBV7-2 to TRBJ2-5, with D hard to call. CDR3 length equals 13 residues. Per the germline V gene, CDR1 is SGHTA and CDR2 is FQGNSA. The V end lost 0 bases, the J end lost 5 bases, and 7 bases lay between the germline ends. The CDR3 here is CASSLASWETQYF. CDR3 sequence (DNA): TGTGCCAGCAGCTTAGCTAGTTGGGAGACCCAGTACTTC.

The genes are TRBV6-2 or TRBV6-3 and TRBJ1-5, with a weak D call TRBD1 (6 bases). Germline CDR1 reads MNHEY; CDR2 reads SVGEGT. The CDR3 runs to 13 residues. V lost 4 bases to trimming and J lost 8 bases, with 12 bases between them. Here the CDR3 reads CASSFRGRKPQHF. The CDR3, as DNA: TGTGCCAGCAGTTTTCGGGGGCGCAAGCCCCAGCATTTT.

The chain is built from TRBV19 and TRBJ2-7, with D perhaps TRBD1 (5 bases). Deletions cut 6 bases from V and 3 bases from J, with 15 bases between. CDR3 size: 14 residues. Germline CDR1 is LNHDA and CDR2 is SQIVND (reference sequence). DNA of the CDR3: TGTGCCAGTAGCACGGACAACTCGGGCTACGAGCAGTACTTC. Its protein is CASSTDNSGYEQYF.